This T cell receptor (beta chain) is from a study of blood T cell repertoires in COVID-19. Across the whole study: The cDNA or gDNA used as material had been derived from T cells, B-cell-depleted T cells, or PBMCs.

As processed by the authors: Nucleated cell number was recorded as an estimate derived from reference gene primer amplification. Sequencing was performed with immunoSEQ multiplex PCR; in TCRdb, only in-frame clones are kept and a portion is missing. D and trimming come from the DNA, and the V and J calls and clone size come from that table. The sample has about 70,000 clones, 85% to 90% seen once; the top ten hold more than 2.5%. V was clipped by 0 bases and J by 5 bases, with 16 bases between them. Germline V gene data show CDR1 as SGHAT and CDR2 as FQNNGV. The CDR3 totals 16 residues. The origin of this receptor is a man aged 50 or older with acute or convalescent COVID-19. The V and J genes are TRBV11-2 and TRBJ1-1; no reliable D call. Sequenced sample: peripheral blood. The CDR3 here is CASSLEWRERRTEAFF. CDR3 DNA sequence: TGTGCCAGCAGCTTAGAGTGGCGGGAACGAAGGACTGAAGCTTTCTTT.